Listed here are 12 T cell receptor beta chains from one sample, sequenced in a study of T cells in Graves' hyperthyroidism and ophthalmopathy. Template material for amplifying TCR beta CDR3 regions consisted of RNA transcripts. The TCR CDR3 first-round RT-PCR relied on the HTBI primer set. A single record per CDR3 protein comes from TCRdb applying MiXCR to the multiplex PCR reads. Among about 59,000 distinct CDR3 sequences listed, approximately 57% were seen once. Input material: blood. Receptors originate from a woman aged 60-70 years with Graves' ophthalmopathy.

The chain carries TRBV7-6 and TRBJ1-1, with D hard to call. The CDR3 has 14 amino acids. V shed 6 bases and J shed 6 bases, with 17 bases lying between them. Germline CDR1 reads SGHVS; CDR2 reads FNYEAQ. The CDR3 coding sequence is TGTGCCAGCAGGTCCCGTGGGGAGAGCTCTGAAGCTTTCTTT. Amino acid sequence: CASRSRGESSEAFF.

This clonotype was picked up many times. The V and J genes are TRBV5-1 and TRBJ2-5, with TRBD1 identical over 10 bases. V was clipped by 4 bases and J by 5 bases; unmatched bases: 8. This CDR3 comprises 15 residues. CDR1 SGHRS and CDR2 YFSETQ come from the germline V gene. The CDR3 DNA reads TGCGCCAGCAGCAGCAGACAGGGGGCGCGGGAGACCCAGTACTTC. Translating it yields CASSSRQGARETQYF.

This clonotype was observed many times. The chain is built from TRBV9 and TRBJ2-1, with 10 positions matching TRBD1. The trim removed 0 bases at V and 2 bases at J, leaving 5 bases unmatched. From germline, CDR1 is SGDLS and CDR2 YYNGEE. CDR3 length equals 17 residues. The CDR3 DNA sequence: TGTGCCAGCAGCGTAGCTACGGGACAGGGGCCCTACAATGAGCAGTTCTTC. This encodes CASSVATGQGPYNEQFF.

V is TRBV5-1 and J is TRBJ2-7, with D uncertain. This CDR3 has 13 amino acids. Germline V gene data show CDR1 as SGHRS and CDR2 as YFSETQ. The V end was cut by 0 bases, the J end by 7 bases, with 11 bases between. The CDR3 coding sequence is TGCGCCAGCAGCTTGGGCCCAGGTCGGGAGCAGTACTTC. It specifies CASSLGPGREQYF.

This clonotype was seen repeatedly, ten times or more. This chain uses TRBV6-4 with TRBJ2-3, with TRBD2 as a possible D gene (6 bases). The V end lost 4 bases, the J end lost 0 bases, and 8 bases lay between the germline ends. CDR1 and CDR2 from the germline V gene are MRHNA and SNTAGT. CDR3 size: 14 residues. CDR3 loop: CASSVTRSTDTQYF. DNA of the CDR3: TGTGCCAGCAGTGTGACTAGGAGCACAGATACGCAGTATTTT.

V usage is TRBV19 and J usage is TRBJ2-6; 8 bases are a match to TRBD1. The length of the CDR3 is 15 residues. Trimming removed 8 bases from V and 4 bases from J; junction bases left unmatched: 7. Germline V gene lookup returns CDR1 LNHDA and CDR2 SQIVND (reference sequence). The CDR3 region has the DNA TGTGCCAGTGGACGGACAGGGCTAGGGGCCAACGTCCTGACTTTC. The encoded protein is CASGRTGLGANVLTF.

This clonotype was counted ten times or more. The chain's CDR3 is CASTRGELGNEQFF. As DNA, the CDR3 is TGTGCCAGCACAAGGGGGGAGTTGGGTAATGAGCAGTTCTTC. The gene calls are TRBV27 and TRBJ2-1; D tentatively reads TRBD1 or TRBD2 (6 bases each). Deletions cut 7 bases from V and 7 bases from J, with 17 bases between. The CDR3 sequence is 14 residues long. CDR1 MNHEY and CDR2 SMNVEV come from the germline V gene (reference sequence).

This clonotype was found many times. Being one base from a much bigger clone, this may be a read error. In this CDR3 the conserved last residue, phenylalanine or tryptophan, is missing, so a read error is likely. V is TRBV20-1 and J is TRBJ2-3; 7 bases are shared with TRBD1. CDR3 length: 12 residues. V trimming: 6 bases; J trimming: 3 bases; junction bases outside the gene matches: 3. CDR1 is DFQATT, CDR2 SNEGSKA, per germline (reference sequence). The CDR3 spells CSAEQGTDTQYL. CDR3 in DNA: TGCAGTGCCGAACAGGGGACAGATACGCAGTATCTT.

Ten or more counts support this clonotype. The chain combines TRBV6-5 with TRBJ2-7, with 12 bases matching TRBD2. V was pared by 5 bases and J by 6 bases, with 17 bases of the junction left unmatched. The CDR3 runs 18 residues. Per the germline V gene, CDR1 is MNHEY and CDR2 is SVGAGI. The CDR3 loop reads CASSGDRILAGGPVEQYF. The DNA for the CDR3 is TGTGCCAGCAGTGGGGACAGGATCCTAGCGGGGGGGCCCGTCGAGCAGTACTTC.

Note on this clonotype: The junction departs from germline at one end; a sequencing error may be responsible. This rearrangement joins TRBV5-1 to TRBJ2-1; D is unclear. The germline CDR1 and CDR2 sequences are SGHRS and YFSETQ. This CDR3 region has 13 residues. In nucleotides, the CDR3 is TGCGCTAGCAGCTTCGGCCAAAACAATGTGCAGTTCTTC. It is translated as CASSFGQNNVQFF.

The chain has TRBV7-2 and TRBJ2-7; no clear D gene. Germline CDR1 SGHTA, CDR2 FQGNSA. The CDR3 is 13 amino acids. Trimming stripped 3 bases from V and 2 bases from J, with 8 bases between. CDR3: CASSFLPPYEQYF. The CDR3 coding sequence is TGTGCCAGCAGCTTCCTACCTCCCTACGAGCAGTACTTC. The full variable domain, in which reference TRBV7-2 and TRBJ2-7 provide the parts outside the CDR3, is GAGVSQSPSNKVTEKGKDVELRCDPISGHTALYWYRQSLGQGLEFLIYFQGNSAPDKSGLPSDRFSAERTGGSVSTLTIQRTQQEDSAVYLCASSFLPPYEQYFGPGTRLTVT.

This CDR3 reads CASSTALTGEGGGVAEAFF. Here the CDR3 DNA reads TGTGCCAGCAGTACCGCCTTAACAGGGGAGGGAGGGGGCGTAGCTGAAGCTTTCTTT. The chain employs TRBV12-3 or TRBV12-4 and TRBJ1-1; TRBD1 matches 7 bases. The CDR3 sequence is 19 residues long. V was clipped by 5 bases and J by 6 bases; unmatched bases: 24.